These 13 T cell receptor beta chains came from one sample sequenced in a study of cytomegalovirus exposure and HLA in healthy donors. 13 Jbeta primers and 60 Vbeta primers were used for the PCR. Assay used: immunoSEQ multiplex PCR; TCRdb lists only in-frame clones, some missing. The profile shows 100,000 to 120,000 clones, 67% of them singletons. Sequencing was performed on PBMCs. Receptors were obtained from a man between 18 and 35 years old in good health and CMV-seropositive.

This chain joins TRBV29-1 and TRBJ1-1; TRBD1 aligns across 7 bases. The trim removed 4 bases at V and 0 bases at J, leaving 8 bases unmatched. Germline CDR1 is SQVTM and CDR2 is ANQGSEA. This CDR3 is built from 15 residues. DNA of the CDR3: TGCAGCGTTGTCCGCAGGGGGTACATGAACACTGAAGCTTTCTTT. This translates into CSVVRRGYMNTEAFF.

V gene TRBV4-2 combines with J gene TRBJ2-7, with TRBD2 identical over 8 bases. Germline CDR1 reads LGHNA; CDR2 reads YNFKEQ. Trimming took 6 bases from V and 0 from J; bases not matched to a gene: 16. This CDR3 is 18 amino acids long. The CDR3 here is CASRYKGPWRGASYEQYF. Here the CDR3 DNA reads TGTGCCAGCAGATACAAGGGGCCGTGGCGGGGGGCCTCCTACGAGCAGTACTTC.

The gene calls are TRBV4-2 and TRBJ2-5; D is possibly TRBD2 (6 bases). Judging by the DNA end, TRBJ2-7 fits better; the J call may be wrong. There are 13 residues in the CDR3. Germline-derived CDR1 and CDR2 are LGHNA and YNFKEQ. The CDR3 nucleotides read TGTGCCAGCAGTGGCGGGAACTCCTACGAGCAGTACTTC. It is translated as CASSGGNSYEQYF.

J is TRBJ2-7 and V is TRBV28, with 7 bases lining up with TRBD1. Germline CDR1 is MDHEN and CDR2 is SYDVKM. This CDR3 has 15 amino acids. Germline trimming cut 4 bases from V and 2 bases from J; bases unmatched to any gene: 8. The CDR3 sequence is CASSYTQGVPYEQYF. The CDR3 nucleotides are TGTGCCAGCAGTTATACTCAGGGGGTCCCCTACGAGCAGTACTTC.

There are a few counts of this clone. This chain's CDR3 is CASSTGIPNTEAFF. In DNA, the CDR3 is TGTGCCAGCAGCACTGGTATTCCGAACACTGAAGCTTTCTTT. The chain uses TRBV7-9 and TRBJ1-1; no definite D call. Deletions cut 5 bases from V and 1 base from J, with 11 bases between. The germline gives CDR1 SEHNR, CDR2 FQNEAQ (reference sequence). The CDR3 totals 14 residues.

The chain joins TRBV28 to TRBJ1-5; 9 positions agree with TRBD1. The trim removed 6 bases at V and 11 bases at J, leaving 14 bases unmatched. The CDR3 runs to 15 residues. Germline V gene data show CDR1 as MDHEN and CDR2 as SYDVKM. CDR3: CASRIPGQGSLSQHF. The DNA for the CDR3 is TGTGCCAGCAGAATCCCGGGACAGGGTAGCTTGTCCCAGCATTTT.

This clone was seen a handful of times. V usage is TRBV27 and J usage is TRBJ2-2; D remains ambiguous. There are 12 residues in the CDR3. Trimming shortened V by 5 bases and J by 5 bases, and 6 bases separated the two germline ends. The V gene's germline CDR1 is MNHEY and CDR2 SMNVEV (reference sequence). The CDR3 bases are TGTGCCAGCAGTCCCATTACCGGGGAGCTGTTTTTT. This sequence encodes CASSPITGELFF.

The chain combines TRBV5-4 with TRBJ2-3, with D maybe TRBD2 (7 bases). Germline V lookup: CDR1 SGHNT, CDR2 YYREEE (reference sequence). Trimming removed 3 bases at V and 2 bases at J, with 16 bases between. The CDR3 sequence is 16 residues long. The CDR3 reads CASSSGGGRSTDTQYF. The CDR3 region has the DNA TGTGCCAGCAGCTCTGGGGGGGGGCGGTCCACAGATACGCAGTATTTT.

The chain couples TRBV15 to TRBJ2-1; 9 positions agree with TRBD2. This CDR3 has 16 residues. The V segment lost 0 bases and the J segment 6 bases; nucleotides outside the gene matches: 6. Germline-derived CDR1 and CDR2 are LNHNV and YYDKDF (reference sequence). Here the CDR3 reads CATSRDNSGGANEQFF. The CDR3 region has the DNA TGTGCCACCAGCAGAGATAATAGCGGGGGTGCCAATGAGCAGTTCTTC.

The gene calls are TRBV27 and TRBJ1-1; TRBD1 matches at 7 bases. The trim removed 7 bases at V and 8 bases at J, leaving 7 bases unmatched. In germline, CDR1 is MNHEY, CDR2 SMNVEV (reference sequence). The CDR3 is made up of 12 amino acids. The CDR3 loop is CASKRTGIEAFF. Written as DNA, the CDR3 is TGTGCCAGCAAGCGGACAGGAATAGAAGCTTTCTTT.

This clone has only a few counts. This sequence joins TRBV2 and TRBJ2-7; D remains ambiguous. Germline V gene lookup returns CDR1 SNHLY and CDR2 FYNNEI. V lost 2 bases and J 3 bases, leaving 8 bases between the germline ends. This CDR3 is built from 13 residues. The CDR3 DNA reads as TGTGCCAGCAGTGAATATTCGGGCTACGAGCAGTACTTC. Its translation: CASSEYSGYEQYF. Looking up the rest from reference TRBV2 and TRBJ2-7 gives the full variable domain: EPEVTQTPSHQVTQMGQEVILRCVPISNHLYFYWYRQILGQKVEFLVSFYNNEISEKSEIFDDQFSVERPDGSNFTLKIRSTKLEDSAMYFCASSEYSGYEQYFGPGTRLTVT.

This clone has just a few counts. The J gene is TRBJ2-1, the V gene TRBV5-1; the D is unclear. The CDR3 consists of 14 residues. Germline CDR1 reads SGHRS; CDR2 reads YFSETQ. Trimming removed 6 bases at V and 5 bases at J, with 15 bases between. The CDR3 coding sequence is TGCGCCAGCACCCCGATTGGAGAGAACAATGAGCAGTTCTTC. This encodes CASTPIGENNEQFF.

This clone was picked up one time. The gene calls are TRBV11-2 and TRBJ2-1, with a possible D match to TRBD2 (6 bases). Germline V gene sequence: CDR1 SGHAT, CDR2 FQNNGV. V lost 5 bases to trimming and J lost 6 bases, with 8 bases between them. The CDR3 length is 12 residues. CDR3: CASSPAGNEQFF. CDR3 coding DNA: TGTGCCAGCAGCCCAGCGGGCAATGAGCAGTTCTTC.